A selection of T cell receptor beta chains follows, all from one sample in a study of blood T cell repertoires in COVID-19. Generated by immunoSEQ multiplex PCR, the TCRdb table keeps only in-frame clones and is missing some. Here the sample spans about 64,000 clones, roughly 93% being singletons. The specimen sequenced was peripheral blood. The receptors here all came from a human donor in a cohort sampled during active COVID-19. The CDR3 runs from the conserved cysteine through the conserved F or W. The D gene is left open where the match is weak. Size is omitted from some rows. Given values are once, few, many or a class for expanded clones.

clone_size j_call v_call d_call cdr3_nt cdr3_aa
. TRBJ2-7 TRBV15 . TGTGCCACCAGCAGAGGGGGCCTGGAGCAGTACTTC CATSRGGLEQYF
. TRBJ1-2 TRBV3-1/TRBV3-2 . TGTGCCAGCAGCCAAGCTGCGGGGACTAACTATGGCTACACCTTC CASSQAAGTNYGYTF
. TRBJ1-1 TRBV9 . TGTGCCAGCAGCTCACAGGGACGGATGAACACTGAAGCTTTCTTT CASSSQGRMNTEAFF
. TRBJ2-7 TRBV5-1 TRBD2 TGCGCCAGCAGCTCAGGGACTAGCGGTGATCCAGCCCCCTACGAGCAGTACTTC CASSSGTSGDPAPYEQYF
. TRBJ2-1 TRBV20-1 . TGCAGTGCTAGTATAACTCTAGGCAATGAGCAGTTCTTC CSASITLGNEQFF
. TRBJ2-7 TRBV3-1/TRBV3-2 TRBD2 TGTGCCAGCAGCCAAGTCGATACTAGCGGACCTCCCCCAAGCGGCTACGAGCAGTACTTC CASSQVDTSGPPPSGYEQYF
. TRBJ2-7 TRBV4-3 TRBD1 TGCGCCAGCAGTGGACAGGGTTTGGAATTCGACGAGCAGTACTTC CASSGQGLEFDEQYF
. TRBJ1-4 TRBV9 TRBD1 TGTGCCAGCAGCGTAGGACAGGGGGCTAATGAAAAACTGTTTTTT CASSVGQGANEKLFF
once TRBJ2-7 TRBV21-1 . TGTGCCAGCAGCACCCGGGACAGGGGGCTACTAGCGGGAGAGAGGGGTTTCTACGAGCAGTACTTC CASSTRDRGLLAGERGFYEQYF
. TRBJ2-5 TRBV15 . TGTGCCACCAGCAGAGATACGGGAATGGAGACCCAGTACTTC CATSRDTGMETQYF
. TRBJ2-7 TRBV5-1 . TGCGCCAGCAGCGGATACCCGGGAGCTTTCTACGAGCAGTACTTC CASSGYPGAFYEQYF
. TRBJ2-6 TRBV4-3 . TGCGCCAGCAGCCAAGACGGCTCTGGGGCCAACGTCCTGACTTTC CASSQDGSGANVLTF
. TRBJ2-2 TRBV9 . TGTGCCAGCAGCGTAGCGCGGGGGGGGACAGGGGTCACCGGGGAGCTGTTTTTT CASSVARGGTGVTGELFF
. TRBJ1-2 TRBV28 TRBD1 TGTGCCAGCAGTACCCCCCGGGACAGGGGTTATGGCTACACCTTC CASSTPRDRGYGYTF
. TRBJ1-5 TRBV4-3 . TGCGCCAGCAGCCAAGATGCGCAGGGATCTCAGCCCCAGCATTTT CASSQDAQGSQPQHF
once TRBJ1-4 TRBV10-1 . TGCGCCAGCAGTGACAGGGGAACTAATGAAAAACTGTTTTTT CASSDRGTNEKLFF
. TRBJ2-1 TRBV18 TRBD2 TGTGCCAGCTCCGGGACTAGCGGGAGGGAGCAGTTCTTC CASSGTSGREQFF
. TRBJ2-5 TRBV20-1 TRBD2 TGCAGTGCTAGTTCACTAGCGGATCAAGAGACCCAGTACTTC CSASSLADQETQYF
. TRBJ2-7 TRBV2 TRBD1 TGTGCCACCCAAGTCGGGACAGGGGCCCCCTACGAGCAGTACTTC CATQVGTGAPYEQYF
. TRBJ1-5 TRBV12-5 . TGTGCTAGTGGTTTGGTCGGGGGGGCAGGGCAGCCCCAGCATTTT CASGLVGGAGQPQHF
. TRBJ2-1 TRBV9 . TGTGCCAGCAGCGCACTAGCAGGCTCCTACAATGAGCAGTTCTTC CASSALAGSYNEQFF
. TRBJ1-5 TRBV19 . TGTGCCAGTAGTATAGCCCAGGGAGGATACCAGCCCCAGCATTTT CASSIAQGGYQPQHF